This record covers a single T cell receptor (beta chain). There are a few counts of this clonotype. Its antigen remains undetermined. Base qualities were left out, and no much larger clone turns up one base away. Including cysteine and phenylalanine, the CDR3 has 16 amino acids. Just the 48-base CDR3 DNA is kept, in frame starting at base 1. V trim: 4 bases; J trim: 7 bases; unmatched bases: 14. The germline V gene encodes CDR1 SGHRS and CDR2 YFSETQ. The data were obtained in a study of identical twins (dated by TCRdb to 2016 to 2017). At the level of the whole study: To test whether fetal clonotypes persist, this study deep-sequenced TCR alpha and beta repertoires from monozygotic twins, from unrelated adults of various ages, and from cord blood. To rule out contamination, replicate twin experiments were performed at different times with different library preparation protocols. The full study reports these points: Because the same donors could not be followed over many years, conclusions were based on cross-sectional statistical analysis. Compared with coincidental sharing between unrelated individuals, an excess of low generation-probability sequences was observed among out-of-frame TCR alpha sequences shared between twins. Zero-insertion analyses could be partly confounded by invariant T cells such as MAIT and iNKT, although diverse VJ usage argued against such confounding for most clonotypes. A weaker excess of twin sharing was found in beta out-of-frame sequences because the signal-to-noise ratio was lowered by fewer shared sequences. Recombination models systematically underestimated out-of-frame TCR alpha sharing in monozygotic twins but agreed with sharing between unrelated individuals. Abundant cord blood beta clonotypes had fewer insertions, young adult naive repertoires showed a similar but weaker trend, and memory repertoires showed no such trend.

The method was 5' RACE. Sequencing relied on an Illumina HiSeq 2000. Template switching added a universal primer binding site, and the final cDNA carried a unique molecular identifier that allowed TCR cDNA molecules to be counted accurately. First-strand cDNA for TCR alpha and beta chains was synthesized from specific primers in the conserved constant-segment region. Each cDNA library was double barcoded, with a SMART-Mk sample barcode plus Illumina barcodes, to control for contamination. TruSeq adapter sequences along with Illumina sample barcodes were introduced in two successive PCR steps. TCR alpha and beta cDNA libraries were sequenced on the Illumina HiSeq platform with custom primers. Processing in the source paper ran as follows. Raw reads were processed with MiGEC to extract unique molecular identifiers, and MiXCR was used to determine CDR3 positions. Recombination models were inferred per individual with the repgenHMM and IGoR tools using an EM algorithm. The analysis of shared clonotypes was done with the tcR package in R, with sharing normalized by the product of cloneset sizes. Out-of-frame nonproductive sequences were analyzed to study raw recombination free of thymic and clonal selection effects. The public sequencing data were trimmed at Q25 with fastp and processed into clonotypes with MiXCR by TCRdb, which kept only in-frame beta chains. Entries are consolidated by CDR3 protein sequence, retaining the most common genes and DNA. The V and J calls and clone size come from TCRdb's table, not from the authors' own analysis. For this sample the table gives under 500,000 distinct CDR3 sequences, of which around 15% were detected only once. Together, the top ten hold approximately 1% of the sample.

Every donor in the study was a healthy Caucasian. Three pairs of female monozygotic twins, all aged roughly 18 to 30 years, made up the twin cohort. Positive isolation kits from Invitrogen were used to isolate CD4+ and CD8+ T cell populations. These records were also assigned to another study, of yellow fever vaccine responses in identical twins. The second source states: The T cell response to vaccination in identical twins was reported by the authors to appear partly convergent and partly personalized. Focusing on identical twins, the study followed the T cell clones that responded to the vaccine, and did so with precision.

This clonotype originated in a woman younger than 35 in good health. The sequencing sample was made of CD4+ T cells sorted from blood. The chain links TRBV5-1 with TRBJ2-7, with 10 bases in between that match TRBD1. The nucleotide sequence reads TGCGCCAGCAGCCTAACCCTGGGACAGGGGAATAGGGAGCAGTACTTC. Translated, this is CASSLTLGQGNREQYF.